One and the same sample provided the 6 T cell receptor beta chains below, sequenced in a study of shared clonotypes between healthy human individuals. Sequencing was performed with immunoSEQ multiplex PCR; in TCRdb, only in-frame clones are kept and a portion is missing. The table lists about 680,000 clones, approximately 75% of them singletons. Sequencing input: memory CD4+ T cells sorted from blood. Specified subset: CD45RA-negative fraction. The receptor set was obtained from a woman aged 25 to 39 in good health.

A note on this clone: This could be a read error, since a much larger clone is one nucleotide away. The chain joins TRBV25-1 to TRBJ2-5, with unresolved D. With the DNA end fitting TRBJ2-7 better, the J assignment may be wrong. Germline CDR1 and CDR2: MGHDK and SYGVNS. The CDR3 length is 11 residues. In DNA form, the CDR3 reads TGTGCCAGCAGCCGGTCCTACGAGCAGTACTTC. Residues: CASSRSYEQYF.

The rearrangement links TRBV5-1 to TRBJ1-5; D possibly corresponds to TRBD1 (5 bases). Germline-derived CDR1 and CDR2 are SGHRS and YFSETQ. This CDR3 spans 15 amino acids. V lost 3 bases and J lost 5, with 15 bases in between. Written as DNA, the CDR3 is TGCGCCAGCAGCTCGGGGGTAGGGACGGATCAGCCCCAGCATTTT. Translation: CASSSGVGTDQPQHF.

This sequence joins TRBV5-8 and TRBJ2-5; 9 positions match TRBD2. V was pared by 1 base and J by 5 bases, with 12 bases of the junction left unmatched. Germline V gene sequence: CDR1 SGHTS, CDR2 YDEGEE. The CDR3 spans 17 residues. The CDR3 DNA follows: TGTGCCAGCAGCTTGTATATGGCTAGCGGGAAGGCGGAGACCCAGTACTTC. Translated, it gives CASSLYMASGKAETQYF.

This chain joins TRBV5-1 and TRBJ1-2; possible D gene TRBD1, 5 bases. The CDR3 is 13 amino acids. The germline gives CDR1 SGHRS, CDR2 YFSETQ. The V end lost 3 bases, the J end lost 5 bases, and 11 bases lay between the germline ends. The CDR3 DNA sequence: TGCGCCAGCAGCTCCGGGACGGTGTATGGCTACACCTTC. This gives the protein CASSSGTVYGYTF.

The V call is TRBV19, the J call TRBJ1-2; TRBD1 might be the D (5 bases). Trimming shortened V by 10 bases and J by 6 bases, and 21 bases separated the two germline ends. The CDR3 totals 14 residues. The germline V gene encodes CDR1 LNHDA and CDR2 SQIVND (reference sequence). The CDR3 here is CAIPRGEGFDGYTF. The CDR3 nucleotides are TGTGCCATCCCACGCGGGGAGGGGTTCGATGGCTACACCTTC.

The rearrangement links TRBV6-6 to TRBJ1-3; D is uncertain. CDR1 and CDR2 from the germline V gene are MNHNY and SVGAGI (reference sequence). The length of the CDR3 is 16 residues. V lost 4 bases and J 0 bases, leaving 13 bases between the germline ends. This CDR3 is CASSFDRGGSGNTIYF. The CDR3 DNA reads as TGTGCCAGCAGTTTTGACCGTGGCGGCTCTGGAAACACCATATATTTT.